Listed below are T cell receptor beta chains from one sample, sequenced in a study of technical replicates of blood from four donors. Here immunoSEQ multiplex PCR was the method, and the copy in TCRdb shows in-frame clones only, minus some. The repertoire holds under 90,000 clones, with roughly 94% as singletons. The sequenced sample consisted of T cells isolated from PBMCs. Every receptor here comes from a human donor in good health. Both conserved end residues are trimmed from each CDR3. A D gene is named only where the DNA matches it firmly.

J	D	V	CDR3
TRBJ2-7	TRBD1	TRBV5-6	ASSGRQGILYEQY
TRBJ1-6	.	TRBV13	ASSPSRDSPLH
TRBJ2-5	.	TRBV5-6	ASSRGETQY
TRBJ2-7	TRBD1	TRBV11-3	ASSPRDSLTQGRYEQY
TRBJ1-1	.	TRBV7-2	ASSFQGMNTEAF
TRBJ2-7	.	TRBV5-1	ASSPDREGTYEQY
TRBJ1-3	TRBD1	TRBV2	ASSEALIRRGHTIY
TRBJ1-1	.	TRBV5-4	ASSPEGERNTEAF
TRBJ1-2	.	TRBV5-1	ASSLGQQVYGYT
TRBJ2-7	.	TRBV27	ASSLSEGGNEQY
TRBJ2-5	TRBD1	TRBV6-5	ASSPRDRGTETQY
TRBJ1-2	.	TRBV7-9	ATLQYGYT
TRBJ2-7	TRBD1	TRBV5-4	ASSTKRDSSYEQY
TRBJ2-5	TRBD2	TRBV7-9	ASSKLAGATETQY
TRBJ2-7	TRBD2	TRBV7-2	ASSPTSEYYEQY
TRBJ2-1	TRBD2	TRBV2	ASVGLAGAEQF
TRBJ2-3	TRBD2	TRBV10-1	ASSLAGVADTQY
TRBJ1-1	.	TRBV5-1	ASSLVVNTEAF
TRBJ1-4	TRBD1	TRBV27	ASSLSFRTGGEKLF
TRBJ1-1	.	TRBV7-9	ASSYRPGRSEAF
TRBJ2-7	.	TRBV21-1	ASRNGMY
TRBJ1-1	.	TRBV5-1	ASSIPKLPRERGVNTEAF
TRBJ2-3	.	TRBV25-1	ASSEWERSTDTQY
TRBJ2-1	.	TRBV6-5	ASSARRSSYNEQF
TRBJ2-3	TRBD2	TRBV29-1	SVPVGLAGGSITDTQY